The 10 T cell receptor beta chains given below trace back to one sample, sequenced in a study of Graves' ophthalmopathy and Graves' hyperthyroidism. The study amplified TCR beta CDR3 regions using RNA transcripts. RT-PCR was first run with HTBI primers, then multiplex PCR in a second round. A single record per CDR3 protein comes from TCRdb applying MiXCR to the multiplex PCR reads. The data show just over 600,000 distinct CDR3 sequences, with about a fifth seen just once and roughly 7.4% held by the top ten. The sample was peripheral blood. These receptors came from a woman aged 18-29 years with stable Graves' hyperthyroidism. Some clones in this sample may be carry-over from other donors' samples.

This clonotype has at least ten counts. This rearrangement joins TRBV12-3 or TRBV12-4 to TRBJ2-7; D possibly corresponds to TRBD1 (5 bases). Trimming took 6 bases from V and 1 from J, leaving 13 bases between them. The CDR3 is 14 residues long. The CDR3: CASSLRQPSYEQYF. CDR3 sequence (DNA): TGTGCCAGCAGCCTACGACAGCCGTCCTACGAGCAGTACTTC.

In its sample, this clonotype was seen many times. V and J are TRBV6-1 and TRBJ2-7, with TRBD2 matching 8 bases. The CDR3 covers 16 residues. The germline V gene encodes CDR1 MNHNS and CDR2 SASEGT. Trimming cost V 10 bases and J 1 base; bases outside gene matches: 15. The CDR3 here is CATGRIAGLKSYEQYF. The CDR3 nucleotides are TGTGCCACAGGACGGATAGCGGGGTTGAAATCCTACGAGCAGTACTTC.

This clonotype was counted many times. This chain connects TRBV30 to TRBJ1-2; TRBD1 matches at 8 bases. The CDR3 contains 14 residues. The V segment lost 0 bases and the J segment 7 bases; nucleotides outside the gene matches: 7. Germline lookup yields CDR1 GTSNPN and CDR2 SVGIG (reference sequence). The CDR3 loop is CAWSVSGQGVGYTF. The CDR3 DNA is TGTGCCTGGAGTGTGAGTGGACAGGGAGTTGGCTACACCTTC.

In DNA form, the CDR3 reads TGTGCCAGCAGTGACTCGGAGGGTTCGAACACCGGGGAGCTGTTTTTT. Translating it yields CASSDSEGSNTGELFF. V and J are TRBV6-4 and TRBJ2-2; D is possibly TRBD2 (6 bases). The CDR3 has 16 amino acids. Germline CDR1 reads MRHNA; CDR2 reads SNTAGT. Trimming stripped 0 bases from V and 0 bases from J, with 8 bases between.

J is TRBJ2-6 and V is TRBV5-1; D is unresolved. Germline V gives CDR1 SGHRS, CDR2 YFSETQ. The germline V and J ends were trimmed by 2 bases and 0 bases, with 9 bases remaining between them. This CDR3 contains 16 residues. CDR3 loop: CASSFSKASGANVLTF. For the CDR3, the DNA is TGCGCCAGCAGCTTTAGTAAGGCCTCTGGGGCCAACGTCCTGACTTTC.

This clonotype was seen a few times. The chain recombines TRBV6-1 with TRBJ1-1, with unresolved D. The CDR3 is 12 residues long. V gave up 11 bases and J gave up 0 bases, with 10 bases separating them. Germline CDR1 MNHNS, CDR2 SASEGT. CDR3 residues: CAGGLLNTEAFF. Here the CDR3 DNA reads TGTGCCGGCGGACTTTTGAACACTGAAGCTTTCTTT.

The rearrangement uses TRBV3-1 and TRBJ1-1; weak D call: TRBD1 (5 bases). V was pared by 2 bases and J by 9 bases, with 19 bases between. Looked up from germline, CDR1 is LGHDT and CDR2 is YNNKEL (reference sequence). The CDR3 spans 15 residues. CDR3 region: CASSQSASSGTKAFF. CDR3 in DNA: TGTGCCAGCAGCCAAAGTGCGTCCTCCGGGACCAAAGCTTTCTTT.

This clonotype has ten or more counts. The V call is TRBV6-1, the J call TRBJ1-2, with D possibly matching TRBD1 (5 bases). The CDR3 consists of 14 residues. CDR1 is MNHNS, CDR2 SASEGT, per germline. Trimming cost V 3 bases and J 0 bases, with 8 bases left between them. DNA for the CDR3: TGTGCCAGCAGTGAGGGGCAGGCTAACTATGGCTACACCTTC. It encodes CASSEGQANYGYTF.

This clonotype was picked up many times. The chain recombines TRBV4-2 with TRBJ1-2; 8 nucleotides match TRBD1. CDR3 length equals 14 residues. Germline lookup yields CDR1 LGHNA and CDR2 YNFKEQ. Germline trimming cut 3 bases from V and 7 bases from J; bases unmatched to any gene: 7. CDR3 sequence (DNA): TGTGCCAGCAGCCAGGACAGGGACGGTCTTGGCTACACCTTC. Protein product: CASSQDRDGLGYTF.

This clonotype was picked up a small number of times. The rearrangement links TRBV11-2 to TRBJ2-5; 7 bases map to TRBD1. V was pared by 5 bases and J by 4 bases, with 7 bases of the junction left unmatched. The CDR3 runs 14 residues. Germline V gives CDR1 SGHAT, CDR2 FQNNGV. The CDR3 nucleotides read TGTGCCAGCAGCCCACAGGGGTGGAGAGAGACCCAGTACTTC. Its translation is CASSPQGWRETQYF.